This is a list of T cell receptor beta chains from one sample in a study of cytomegalovirus exposure and HLA in healthy donors. Here immunoSEQ multiplex PCR was the method, and the copy in TCRdb shows in-frame clones only, minus some. The sample records around 120,000 clones, 81% being singletons. Sequencing input: PBMCs. All receptors come from a man aged 18 to 29 in good health and CMV-seronegative. CDR3s include the opening cysteine and the closing phenylalanine or tryptophan. D genes are given only for firm matches. For some rows the clone size is stated as once, few or many, or as a class when expanded; others skip it.

CASKDRDNSPLHF	TGTGCCAGCAAAGACAGGGATAATTCACCCCTCCACTTT	-	TRBV6-1	TRBJ1-6	TRBD1
CASSQSDRYTEAFF	TGTGCCAGCAGCCAATCGGACAGATACACTGAAGCTTTCTTT	once	TRBV4-2	TRBJ1-1	-
CASSRLVSGGEGNEQFF	TGCGCCAGCAGCCGGTTGGTTAGCGGGGGGGAGGGCAATGAGCAGTTCTTC	-	TRBV4-1	TRBJ2-1	TRBD2
CASSPLGSNQPQHF	TGTGCCAGCTCACCATTGGGGAGTAATCAGCCCCAGCATTTT	few	TRBV18	TRBJ1-5	-
CASARGGSYEQYF	TGTGCCAGCGCTCGGGGGGGTTCCTACGAGCAGTACTTC	-	TRBV2	TRBJ2-7	TRBD2
CASSSWGGAGDEQYF	TGCGCCAGCAGCTCCTGGGGGGGGGCAGGGGACGAGCAGTACTTC	-	TRBV5-1	TRBJ2-7	-
CASSTRGRYEQYF	TGCGCCAGCAGCACGAGGGGGCGGTACGAGCAGTACTTC	-	TRBV5-1	TRBJ2-7	TRBD1
CASSLSIGQLGGDYGYTF	TGTGCCAGCAGTTTATCGATTGGTCAATTAGGGGGCGACTATGGCTACACCTTC	-	TRBV27	TRBJ1-2	TRBD1
CASRGGYAGVYEQYF	TGTGCCAGCAGGGGGGGGTACGCGGGGGTCTACGAGCAGTACTTC	-	TRBV6-1	TRBJ2-7	TRBD2
CASSKGTGGSPLHF	TGTGCCAGTAGTAAAGGGACAGGGGGTTCACCCCTCCACTTT	-	TRBV19	TRBJ1-6	TRBD1
CASSEGTGLVEQYF	TGCGCCAGCAGTGAGGGGACAGGGCTCGTCGAGCAGTACTTC	few	TRBV10-1	TRBJ2-7	TRBD1
CASSRGQLNTEAFF	TGTGCCAGCAGCAGGGGACAGCTCAATACTGAAGCTTTCTTT	-	TRBV5-4	TRBJ1-1	TRBD1
CAIPGGGYGYTF	TGTGCCATCCCAGGGGGTGGATATGGCTACACCTTC	-	TRBV5-4	TRBJ1-2	TRBD1
CASHQDSHIQYF	TGTGCCAGCCACCAGGACAGTCACATTCAGTACTTC	-	TRBV2	TRBJ2-4	-
CASSLASTEAFF	TGTGCCAGCAGCTTAGCGAGCACTGAAGCTTTCTTT	-	TRBV7-2	TRBJ1-1	-
CASSLEWSDYEQYF	TGCGCCAGCAGCTTGGAATGGAGTGACTACGAGCAGTACTTC	once	TRBV5-1	TRBJ2-7	-
CATYGSYYGYTF	TGTGCCACCTACGGGTCTTACTATGGCTACACCTTC	-	TRBV19	TRBJ1-2	-
CASSLAEETQYF	TGTGCCAGCAGCTTAGCTGAAGAGACCCAGTACTTC	few	TRBV11-2	TRBJ2-5	-
CASKYQGARNQPQHF	TGTGCCAGCAAGTACCAGGGGGCACGCAATCAGCCCCAGCATTTT	-	TRBV2	TRBJ1-5	TRBD1
CASSIDRAISYGYTF	TGTGCCAGTAGTATCGACAGGGCGATTTCTTATGGCTACACCTTC	-	TRBV19	TRBJ1-2	TRBD1
CASSLAPVNTEAFF	TGTGCCAGCAGCTTAGCCCCCGTGAACACTGAAGCTTTCTTT	-	TRBV5-5	TRBJ1-1	-
CASSLGYREQYF	TGTGCCAGCAGCTTAGGATACAGGGAGCAGTACTTC	-	TRBV7-9	TRBJ2-7	-
CASSFGGAGSNHEQFF	TGTGCCAGCAGCTTCGGGGGGGCGGGGTCAAACCATGAGCAGTTCTTC	-	TRBV5-4	TRBJ2-1	TRBD2
CASSQGTGGNTEAFF	TGTGCCAGCAGCCAGGGAACAGGGGGAAACACTGAAGCTTTCTTT	-	TRBV7-8	TRBJ1-1	TRBD1